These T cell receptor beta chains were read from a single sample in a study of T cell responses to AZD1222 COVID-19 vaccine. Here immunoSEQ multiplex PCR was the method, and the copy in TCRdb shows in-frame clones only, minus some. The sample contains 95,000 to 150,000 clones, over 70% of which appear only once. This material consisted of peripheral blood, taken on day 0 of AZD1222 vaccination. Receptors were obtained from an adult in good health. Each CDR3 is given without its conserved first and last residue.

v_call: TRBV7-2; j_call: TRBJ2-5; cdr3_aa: ASSGWAGLQETQY
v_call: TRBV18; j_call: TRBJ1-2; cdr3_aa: ASSRDAGAGYT
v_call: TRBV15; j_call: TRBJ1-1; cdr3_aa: ATSRDPNTEAF
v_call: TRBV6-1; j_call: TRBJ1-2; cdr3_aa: ASSDNRGRNYGYT
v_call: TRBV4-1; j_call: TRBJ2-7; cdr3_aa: ASSQGVQAYEQY
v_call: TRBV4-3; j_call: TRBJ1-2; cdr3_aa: ASSQEPNGESGYT
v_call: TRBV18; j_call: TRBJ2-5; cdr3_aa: ASSPGVEETQY
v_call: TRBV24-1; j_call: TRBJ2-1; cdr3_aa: ATSENPGLAGTLGSYNEQF
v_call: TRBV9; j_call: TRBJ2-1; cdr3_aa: ASSFLAGVYNEQF
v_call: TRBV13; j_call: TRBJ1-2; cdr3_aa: ASSAQGGSPST
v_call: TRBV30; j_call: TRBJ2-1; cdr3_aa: AWSVFLDNEQF
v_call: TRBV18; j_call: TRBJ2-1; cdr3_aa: ASSRGGGGNNEQF
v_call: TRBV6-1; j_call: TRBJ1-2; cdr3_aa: ASSEATPKGGYT
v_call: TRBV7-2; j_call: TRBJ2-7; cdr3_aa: ASSLGGQYEQY
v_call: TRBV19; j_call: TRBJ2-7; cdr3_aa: ASSQERFGHEQY
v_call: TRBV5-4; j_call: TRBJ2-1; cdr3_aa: ASSAPSGDEQF
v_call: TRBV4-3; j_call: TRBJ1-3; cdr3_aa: ASSQDPFSGNTIY
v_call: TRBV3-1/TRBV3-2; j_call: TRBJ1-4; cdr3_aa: ASGGYATNEKLF
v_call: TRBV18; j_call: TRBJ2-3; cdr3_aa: ASSPGGVGTDTQY
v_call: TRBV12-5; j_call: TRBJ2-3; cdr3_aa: ASGYTPFDTQY
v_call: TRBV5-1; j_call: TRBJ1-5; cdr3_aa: ASSIGTGFNQPQH
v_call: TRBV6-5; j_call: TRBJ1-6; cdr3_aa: ASSQPGPNSPLH
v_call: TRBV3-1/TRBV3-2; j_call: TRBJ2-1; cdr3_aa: ASSQTSGGYNEQF
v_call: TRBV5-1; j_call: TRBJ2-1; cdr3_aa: ASSSRAGGSYNEQF
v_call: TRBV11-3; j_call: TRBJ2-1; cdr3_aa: ASSSGQGTYNEQF
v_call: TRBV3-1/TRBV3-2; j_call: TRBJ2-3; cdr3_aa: ASSRSSDRTDTQY
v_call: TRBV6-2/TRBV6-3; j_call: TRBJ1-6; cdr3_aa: ASSPDLRPLH
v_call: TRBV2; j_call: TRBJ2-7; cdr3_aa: ASSENPTGFPYEQY
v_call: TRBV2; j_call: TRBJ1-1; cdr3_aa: AILGGTEAF
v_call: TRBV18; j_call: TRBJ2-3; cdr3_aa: ASSRGPGQGTDTQY
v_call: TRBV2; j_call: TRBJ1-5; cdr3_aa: ASSRTESNQPQH
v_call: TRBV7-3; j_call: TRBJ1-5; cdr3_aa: APSGSLTQPQH
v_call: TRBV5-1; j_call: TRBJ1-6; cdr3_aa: ASSSGTGNSPLH
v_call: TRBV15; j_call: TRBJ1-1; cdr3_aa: ATSRVGVTEAF
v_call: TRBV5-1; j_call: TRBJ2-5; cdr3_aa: ASSWDGQETQY
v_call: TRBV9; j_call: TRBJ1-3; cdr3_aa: ASSPQGTTGNTIY
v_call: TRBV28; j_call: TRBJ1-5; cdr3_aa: ASRPPLGGDQPQH
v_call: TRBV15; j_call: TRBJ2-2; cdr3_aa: ATSREVDRELF
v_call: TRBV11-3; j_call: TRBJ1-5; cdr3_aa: ASSLRQGIRRPQH